This TCR beta chain was identified in a study of OX40 agonist ivuxolimab in advanced cancers. CDR1 is SNHLY, CDR2 FYNNEI, per germline. The J segment lost 6 bases and the V segment lost 7 bases, leaving 11 bases of the junction unmatched. CDR3 length: 15 amino acids. The protocol was immunoSEQ multiplex PCR, while the TCRdb copy is restricted to in-frame clones and leaves out a portion. Of approximately 77,000 clones detected, 80% to 95% appear once; the ten largest clones hold 0.5% to 0.6%. The specimen comprised CD4+ or CD8+ T cells sorted from blood, sampled in a trial of the OX40 agonist ivuxolimab. The source is an adult with an advanced solid tumor such as melanoma, head and neck, liver or kidney cancer. This chain links TRBV2 with TRBJ2-1, with TRBD2 identical over 8 bases. In DNA, the CDR3 is TGTGCCAGCATTTCTACCGGGACTAGGACCAATGAGCAGTTCTTC. This gives the protein CASISTGTRTNEQFF.